The 4 T cell receptor beta chains presented below share a single source sample, sequenced in a study of T-cell reconstitution after alpha-beta-depleted transplantation in children. Researchers prepared the TCRbeta library using unique molecular identifiers, the study reports. TCRdb re-derived calls from the PCR reads in MiXCR, one entry per CDR3 protein. Of 250,000 to 350,000 distinct CDR3 sequences detected, 23% appear once; the ten largest clones hold roughly 9.8%. Here the sequenced sample was PBMCs, mostly from graft donor cells, taken 180 days after TCRalphabeta/CD19-depleted stem cell transplant. Every receptor here comes from a male patient younger than 18 who had a stem cell transplant for acute lymphoblastic leukemia, so the T cells may come from the graft donor.

V gene TRBV20-1 combines with J gene TRBJ2-7; the D gene is possibly TRBD2 (5 bases). Germline CDR1 DFQATT, CDR2 SNEGSKA (reference sequence). The V gene lost 3 bases and the J gene lost 2 bases, with 8 bases spanning the gap. The CDR3 runs to 12 residues. The CDR3 is CSARREPYEQYF. In DNA, the CDR3 is TGCAGTGCTAGGAGGGAACCCTACGAGCAGTACTTC.

The V call is TRBV5-1, the J call TRBJ2-7, with D maybe TRBD2 (6 bases). This CDR3 has 15 residues. Germline CDR1 and CDR2: SGHRS and YFSETQ. The V gene lost 4 bases and the J gene lost 5 bases, with 19 bases spanning the gap. The DNA of the CDR3 is TGCGCCAGCAGCCTCATTGGGGGGATGGTAAACGAGCAGTACTTC. Residues: CASSLIGGMVNEQYF.

The rearrangement links TRBV6-5 to TRBJ2-7; D gene ambiguous. The ends were cut back, 0 bases at V and 2 bases at J, with 8 bases in the middle. The CDR3 runs to 14 residues. Per germline, CDR1 MNHEY and CDR2 SVGAGI. The chain's CDR3 is CASSYSRGTYEQYF. CDR3 nucleotide sequence: TGTGCCAGCAGTTACTCCCGCGGAACCTACGAGCAGTACTTC.

V and J are TRBV14 and TRBJ2-3; D is unresolved. Trimming left V 0 bases short and J 4 bases short, with 8 bases between. The CDR3 length is 14 residues. CDR1 is SGHDN and CDR2 is FVKESK in the germline V gene. The CDR3 region has the DNA TGTGCCAGCAGCCAAGACTACGCCTCAGATACGCAGTATTTT. This codes for CASSQDYASDTQYF.